Below, 7 T cell receptor beta chains from the same sample are listed, as sequenced in a study of blood T cell repertoires in COVID-19. Profiling relied on immunoSEQ multiplex PCR, and the TCRdb table lists in-frame clones only, not all of them. The top ten hold around 3.1% of the sample, which has tens of thousands of clones, around 90% seen once. The sequenced sample was peripheral blood. All receptors derive from a man aged 50 to 60 with active COVID-19.

V is TRBV2 and J is TRBJ2-3; D is perhaps TRBD2 (6 bases). With 9 bases removed from V and 2 bases from J, the gap between germline ends came to 15 bases. The CDR3 extends over 14 amino acids. Germline values: CDR1 SNHLY, CDR2 FYNNEI. The CDR3 nucleotides are TGTGCCAGTCCCGGGACTTCCTACACAGATACGCAGTATTTT. Translated, it gives CASPGTSYTDTQYF.

CDR3 residues: CASTPHRSQETQYF. DNA for the CDR3: TGTGCCAGCACCCCCCACAGGAGTCAAGAGACCCAGTACTTC. The chain recombines TRBV6-5 with TRBJ2-5; D may be TRBD1 (5 bases). CDR1 is MNHEY, CDR2 SVGAGI, per germline. This CDR3 has 14 amino acids. V lost 7 bases and J lost 2, with 14 bases in between.

This clone was recorded once. The genes are TRBV5-1 and TRBJ1-2, with TRBD1 matching 7 bases. Germline V gene sequence: CDR1 SGHRS, CDR2 YFSETQ. Losses at the gene ends were 5 bases for V and 8 bases for J; bases not matched to a gene: 9. This CDR3 contains 13 residues. The CDR3 spells CASRGDRVWGYTF. The CDR3 DNA reads as TGCGCCAGCAGGGGAGACAGGGTTTGGGGCTACACCTTC.

The V gene is TRBV24-1, the J gene TRBJ2-1; 12 bases line up with TRBD2. This CDR3 contains 14 residues. Germline V gene data show CDR1 as KGHDR and CDR2 as SFDVKD. With 7 bases clipped from V and 5 bases from J, the junction kept 2 bases outside the gene matches. DNA of the CDR3: TGTGCCACCAGCGGACTAGCGGGAAACAATGAGCAGTTCTTC. It encodes CATSGLAGNNEQFF.

To note about this clone: The junction shows a germline mismatch at one end, possibly a read error. The V gene is TRBV7-3, the J gene TRBJ2-5; 15 bases agree with TRBD2. CDR3 size: 17 residues. CDR1 is SGHTA and CDR2 is FQGTGA in the germline V gene. This chain's CDR3 is CASSLTPGLAGGETQYF. DNA for the CDR3: TGTGCCAGCAGCCTAACCCCGGGACTAGCGGGAGGAGAGACCCAGTACTTC.

V gene TRBV11-3 combines with J gene TRBJ2-1, with D unresolved. V was cut by 2 bases and J by 11 bases, with 13 bases left in between. Per germline, CDR1 SGHNT and CDR2 YENEEA. CDR3 length equals 13 residues. CDR3 DNA: TGTGCCAGCAGCTTAACAGAACAAACCCAGCAGTTCTTC. This encodes CASSLTEQTQQFF.

This chain connects TRBV6-2 or TRBV6-3 to TRBJ2-5; 8 nucleotides line up with TRBD2. Germline trimming cut 4 bases from V and 4 bases from J; bases unmatched to any gene: 11. Per the germline V gene, CDR1 is MNHEY and CDR2 is SVGEGT. The CDR3 runs 16 residues. CDR3 loop: CASSSPLGGGIETQYF. The CDR3 nucleotides are TGTGCCAGCAGTTCCCCCCTCGGCGGGGGGATAGAGACCCAGTACTTC.